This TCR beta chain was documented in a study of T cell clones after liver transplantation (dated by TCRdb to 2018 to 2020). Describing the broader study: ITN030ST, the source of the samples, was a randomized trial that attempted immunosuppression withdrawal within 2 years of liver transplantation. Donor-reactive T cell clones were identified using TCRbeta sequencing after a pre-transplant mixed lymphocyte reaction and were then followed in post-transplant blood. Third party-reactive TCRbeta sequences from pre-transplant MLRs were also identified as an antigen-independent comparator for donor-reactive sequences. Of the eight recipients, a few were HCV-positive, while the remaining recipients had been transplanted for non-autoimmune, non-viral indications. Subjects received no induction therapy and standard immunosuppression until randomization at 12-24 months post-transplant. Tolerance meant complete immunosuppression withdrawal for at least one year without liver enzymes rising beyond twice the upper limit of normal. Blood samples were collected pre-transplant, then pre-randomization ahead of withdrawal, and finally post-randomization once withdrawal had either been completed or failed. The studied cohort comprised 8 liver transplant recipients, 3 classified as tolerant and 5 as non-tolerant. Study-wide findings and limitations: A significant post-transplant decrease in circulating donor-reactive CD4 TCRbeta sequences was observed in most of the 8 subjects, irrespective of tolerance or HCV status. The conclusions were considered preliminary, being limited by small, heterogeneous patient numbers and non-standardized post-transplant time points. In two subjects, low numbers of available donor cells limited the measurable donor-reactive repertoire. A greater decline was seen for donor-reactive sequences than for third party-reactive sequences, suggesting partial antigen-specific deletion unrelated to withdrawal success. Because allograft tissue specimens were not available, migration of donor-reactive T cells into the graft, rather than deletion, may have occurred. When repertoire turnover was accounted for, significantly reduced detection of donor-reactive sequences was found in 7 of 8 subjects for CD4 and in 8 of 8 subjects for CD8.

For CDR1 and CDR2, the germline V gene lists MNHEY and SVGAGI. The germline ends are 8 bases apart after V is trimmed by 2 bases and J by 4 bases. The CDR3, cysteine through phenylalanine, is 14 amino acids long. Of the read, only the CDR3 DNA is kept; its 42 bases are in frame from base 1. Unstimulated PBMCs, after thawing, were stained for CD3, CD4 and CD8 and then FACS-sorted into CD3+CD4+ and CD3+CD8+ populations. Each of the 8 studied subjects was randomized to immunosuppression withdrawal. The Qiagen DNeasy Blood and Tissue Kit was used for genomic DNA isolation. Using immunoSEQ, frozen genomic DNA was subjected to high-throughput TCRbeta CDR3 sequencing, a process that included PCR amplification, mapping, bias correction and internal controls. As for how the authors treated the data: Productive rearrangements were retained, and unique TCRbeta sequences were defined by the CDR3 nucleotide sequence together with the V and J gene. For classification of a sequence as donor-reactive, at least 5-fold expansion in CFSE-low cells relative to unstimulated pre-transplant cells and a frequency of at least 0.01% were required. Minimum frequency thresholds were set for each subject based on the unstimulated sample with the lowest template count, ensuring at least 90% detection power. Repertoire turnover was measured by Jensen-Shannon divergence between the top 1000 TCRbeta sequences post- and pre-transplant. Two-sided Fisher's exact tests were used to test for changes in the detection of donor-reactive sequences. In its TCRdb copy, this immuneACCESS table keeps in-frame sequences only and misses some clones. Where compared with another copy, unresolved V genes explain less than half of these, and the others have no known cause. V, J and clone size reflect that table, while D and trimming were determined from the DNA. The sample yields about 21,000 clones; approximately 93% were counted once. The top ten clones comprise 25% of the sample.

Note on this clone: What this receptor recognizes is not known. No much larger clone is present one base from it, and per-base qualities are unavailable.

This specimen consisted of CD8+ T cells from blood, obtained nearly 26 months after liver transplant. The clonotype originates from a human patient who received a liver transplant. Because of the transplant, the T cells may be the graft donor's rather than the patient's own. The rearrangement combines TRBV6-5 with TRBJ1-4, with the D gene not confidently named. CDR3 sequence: CASSYGGINEKLFF. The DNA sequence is TGTGCCAGCAGTTACGGCGGTATTAATGAAAAACTGTTTTTT.